A single sample gave rise to the 7 T cell receptor beta chains below, sequenced in a study of regulatory T cells in long-lasting Graves disease. Time point of the sample: persistent/refractory GD, antithyroid drugs over 5 years with positive TRAb. RNA from PBMCs was the source of the TCR library. Arm-PCR of CDR3 regions and iRepertoire HTBI primers were used to build TCR beta libraries. One entry per CDR3 protein results from TCRdb running MiXCR on the multiplex PCR reads. The sample has under 500,000 distinct CDR3 sequences, less than 25% seen once. The material was peripheral blood mononuclear cells (PBMCs), obtained when the disease was refractory, from a patient treated with antithyroid drugs. All receptors derive from a female donor with Graves disease.

This clonotype was counted at least ten times. The rearrangement joins TRBV20-1 to TRBJ2-7; possible D gene TRBD1, 5 bases. Germline values: CDR1 DFQATT, CDR2 SNEGSKA (reference sequence). Between the trimmed V and J ends, which lost 0 bases and 1 base, there was a span of 10 bases. The CDR3 covers 14 residues. The CDR3 sequence is CSARDPAGSYEQYF. The CDR3 DNA reads TGCAGTGCTAGAGATCCCGCAGGGTCCTACGAGCAGTACTTC.

This clonotype occurred many times. The chain has TRBV3-1 and TRBJ2-5; TRBD1 might be the D (6 bases). CDR1 is LGHDT, CDR2 YNNKEL, per germline (reference sequence). The V and J ends lost 10 bases and 4 bases respectively, with 19 bases between them. The CDR3 has 14 residues. As DNA, the CDR3 is TGTGCCACCTCAAACAACGAGGGGGTAGAGACCCAGTACTTC. Protein: CATSNNEGVETQYF.

The gene calls are TRBV6-1 and TRBJ2-4, with 11 bases aligning to TRBD1. The length of the CDR3 is 14 residues. J lost 7 bases, V lost 5 bases, and 4 bases had no gene match. Per germline, CDR1 MNHNS and CDR2 SASEGT. CDR3 sequence reads: CASSPGQGGNIQYF. The CDR3 DNA reads TGTGCCAGCAGTCCGGGACAGGGGGGGAACATTCAGTACTTC.

The chain has TRBV7-3 and TRBJ2-7; TRBD2 agrees at 11 bases. V was clipped by 0 bases and J by 3 bases; unmatched bases: 13. CDR3 length: 19 residues. CDR1 and CDR2 (germline): SGHTA, FQGTGA. CDR3 nucleotide sequence: TGTGCCAGCAGCTTAACGATTGGTAGCGGGAGGGGAAATTTCTACGAGCAGTACTTC. It is translated as CASSLTIGSGRGNFYEQYF.

This clonotype was detected ten times or more. The J gene is TRBJ2-2, the V gene TRBV6-1; D call uncertain. CDR1 MNHNS and CDR2 SASEGT come from the germline V gene. The V gene lost 6 bases and the J gene lost 6 bases, with 5 bases spanning the gap. The CDR3 has 11 residues. The CDR3 loop reads CASRRSGELFF. Here the CDR3 DNA reads TGTGCCAGCAGACGGTCCGGGGAGCTGTTTTTT.

This clonotype has ten or more counts. The chain joins TRBV6-1 to TRBJ2-5, with 8 positions matching TRBD1. Losses at the gene ends were 5 bases for V and 5 bases for J; bases not matched to a gene: 7. The CDR3 loop spans 14 amino acids. CDR1 is MNHNS and CDR2 is SASEGT in the germline V gene. The CDR3 loop is CASSKGTGSETQYF. In DNA, the CDR3 is TGTGCCAGCAGTAAGGGGACAGGTTCGGAGACCCAGTACTTC.

This clonotype came up many times. The chain couples TRBV24-1 to TRBJ2-7, with a tentative D call TRBD1 (6 bases). The germline V gene has CDR1 KGHDR and CDR2 SFDVKD. Trimming removed 7 bases at V and 0 bases at J, with 9 bases between. The CDR3 covers 13 residues. This CDR3 reads CATSAGASYEQYF. As DNA, the CDR3 is TGTGCCACCAGCGCAGGGGCCTCCTACGAGCAGTACTTC.